This T cell receptor beta chain was obtained from a study of shared clonotypes between healthy human individuals. Findings and caveats of the study: Donor scarcity curtailed the genetic and exposure-history diversity represented herein.

Worth noting for this clone: The antigen is undetermined.

CDR3 length equals 15 residues. Here immunoSEQ multiplex PCR was the method, and the copy in TCRdb shows in-frame clones only, minus some. The sample yields hundreds of thousands of clones, approximately 71% seen once. This receptor was identified in a woman aged 40 to 50 in good health. Some clones in this sample may be carry-over from other donors' samples. This sequence joins TRBV21-1 and TRBJ2-1; the table's D call, TRBD2, has no DNA check behind it. TRBV21-1 is recorded as a pseudogene. Sequencing used PBMCs. The CDR3 DNA sequence: TGTGCCAGCACCCTAGCGGGAGGAGGGTACAATGAGCAGTTCTTC. Amino acids: CASTLAGGGYNEQFF.